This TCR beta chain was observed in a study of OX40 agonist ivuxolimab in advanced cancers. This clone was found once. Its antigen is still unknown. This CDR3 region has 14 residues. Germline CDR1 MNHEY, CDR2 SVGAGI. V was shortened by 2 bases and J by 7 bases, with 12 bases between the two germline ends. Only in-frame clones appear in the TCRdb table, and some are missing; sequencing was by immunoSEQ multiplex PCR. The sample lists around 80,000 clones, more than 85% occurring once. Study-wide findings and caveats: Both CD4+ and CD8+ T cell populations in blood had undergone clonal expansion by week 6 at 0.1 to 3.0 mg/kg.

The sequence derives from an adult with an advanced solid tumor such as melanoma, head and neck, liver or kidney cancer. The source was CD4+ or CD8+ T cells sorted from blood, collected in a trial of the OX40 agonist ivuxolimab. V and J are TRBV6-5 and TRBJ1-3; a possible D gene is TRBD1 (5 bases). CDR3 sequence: CASSYGQGFNTIYF. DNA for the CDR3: TGTGCCAGCAGTTACGGGCAGGGTTTCAACACCATATATTTT.